These 7 T cell receptor beta chains were all obtained from the same sample, sequenced in a study of T cell repertoires in cytomegalovirus infection. For these receptors, no antigen is known. TCRdb redid the calling of the reads with MiXCR, one entry per CDR3 protein. This table has some 920,000 distinct CDR3 sequences, roughly 30% appearing once. The sequencing here drew on cultured CD8+ T cells from PBMCs, taken from culture after CMV antigen stimulation. These TCRs come from a human donor in good health (CMV status not recorded). Some clones in this sample may be carry-over from other donors' samples.

This clonotype was counted a few times. V usage is TRBV15 and J usage is TRBJ2-2, with D possibly being TRBD1 or TRBD2 (5 bases each). The CDR3 has 17 amino acids. Germline V gene data show CDR1 as LNHNV and CDR2 as YYDKDF (reference sequence). V was shortened by 5 bases and J by 3 bases, with 19 bases between the two germline ends. The CDR3, as DNA: TGTGCCACCAGCCCGGGACGGGGCAGCCCCTACACCGGGGAGCTGTTTTTT. This sequence encodes CATSPGRGSPYTGELFF.

V usage is TRBV7-9 and J usage is TRBJ1-2; 11 bases line up with TRBD1. This CDR3 comprises 16 residues. Germline-derived CDR1 and CDR2 are SEHNR and FQNEAQ (reference sequence). Germline trimming cut 5 bases from V and 2 bases from J; bases unmatched to any gene: 7. In nucleotides, the CDR3 is TGTGCCAGCAGCCATGCCGGGACAGGGGGAAACTATGGCTACACCTTC. It codes for CASSHAGTGGNYGYTF.

This clonotype was found a few times. The gene calls are TRBV6-2 or TRBV6-3 and TRBJ1-1; unclear D gene. Germline V gene data show CDR1 as MNHEY and CDR2 as SVGEGT. CDR3 length: 11 amino acids. The V and J ends lost 2 bases and 11 bases respectively, with 9 bases between them. The CDR3 DNA reads TGTGCCAGCAGTTACGGAGATTCGGCTTTCTTT. Translated, it gives CASSYGDSAFF.

The table lists this clonotype with a few counts. The gene calls are TRBV7-9 and TRBJ1-1; no definite D call. The CDR3 is 14 residues long. Germline assignment: CDR1 SEHNR and CDR2 FQNEAQ (reference sequence). V lost 5 bases, J lost 5 bases, and 15 bases lay in between. CDR3: CASSQPTGRTEAFF. As DNA, the CDR3 is TGTGCCAGCAGCCAGCCCACCGGGAGGACTGAAGCTTTCTTT.

The chain recombines TRBV28 with TRBJ2-7; TRBD1 matches at 10 bases. This CDR3 has 19 residues. Germline values: CDR1 MDHEN, CDR2 SYDVKM. The ends lost 5 bases at V and 7 bases at J; junction bases unmatched: 23. As DNA, the CDR3 is TGTGCCAGCAGTACCTTCCTCCTTCGGACAGGGGGTTCTGGGGGGGAGCAGTACGTC. It codes for CASSTFLLRTGGSGGEQYV.

The table lists this clonotype with a few counts. The rearrangement joins TRBV6-5 to TRBJ2-3; tentative D call: TRBD1 (5 bases). V lost 0 bases to trimming and J lost 4 bases, with 20 bases between them. The length of the CDR3 is 18 residues. Germline CDR1 and CDR2: MNHEY and SVGAGI. CDR3 DNA sequence: TGTGCCAGCAGTTACTCGGTGGGGCAGGGCGGTTTCGCAGATACGCAGTATTTT. This translates into CASSYSVGQGGFADTQYF.

The chain combines TRBV12-3 or TRBV12-4 with TRBJ1-6; D is possibly TRBD1 (5 bases). V was shortened by 7 bases and J by 6 bases, with 16 bases between the two germline ends. The CDR3 totals 15 residues. The CDR3 is CASTLGLVFNSPLHF. In DNA, the CDR3 is TGTGCCAGCACCCTGGGACTGGTATTTAATTCACCCCTCCACTTT.